This T cell receptor (beta chain) was observed in a study of T cells after yellow fever vaccination. The overall study: Preparing low-cell-number fractions relied on SMART-Seq v4 Ultra Low Input. Notes on the study in general: A limited proportion of clonotypes was detected within both the CD4 and CD8 compartments. The secondary response was weaker but peaked faster, day 5 versus 15. FACS-sorted repertoires might harbor abundant contaminating clonotypes from the bulk population.

This clonotype was counted many times. The antigen is unknown. TCRdb independently ran MiXCR on the 5' RACE reads; one entry per CDR3 protein. Of roughly 150,000 distinct CDR3 sequences in the sample, approximately 6.8% are singletons; the top ten hold 2.5%. V dropped 1 base and J dropped 14 bases, with 14 bases sitting between them. The CDR3 totals 13 residues. This chain links TRBV12-3 or TRBV12-4 with TRBJ1-4; no firm D call. The clonotype was recovered from a man aged 18 to 30 who received the YFV17D yellow fever vaccine. The sequencing used CD4+ T cells sorted from PBMCs, collected more than 4 days after the first yellow fever vaccination. The DNA of the CDR3 is TGTGCCAGCAGTTTAGGGGAGTTCGGATTTCTGTTTTTT. It specifies CASSLGEFGFLFF.